These 13 T cell receptor beta chains were all obtained from the same sample, sequenced in a study of cytomegalovirus exposure and HLA in healthy donors. The PCR made use of 60 Vbeta and 13 Jbeta primers. Sequencing was performed with immunoSEQ multiplex PCR; in TCRdb, only in-frame clones are kept and a portion is missing. Of some 140,000 clones listed, 80% are singletons. Sample: PBMCs. All receptors derive from a male donor in good health and CMV-seropositive.

In the case of this clone: An end of the junction does not agree with germline; a read error may underlie this. Distinct nucleotide sequences in the sample also encode this CDR3. This rearrangement joins TRBV5-4 to TRBJ1-6; D is uncertain. The CDR3 has 14 residues. CDR1 and CDR2 (germline): SGHNT, YYREEE (reference sequence). The CDR3: CASSLLVNNSPLHF. In DNA, the CDR3 is TGTGCCAGCAGCTTGCTAGTAAATAATTCACCCCTCCACTTC.

The rearrangement uses TRBV30 and TRBJ2-5, with D possibly being TRBD2 (5 bases). Germline-derived CDR1 and CDR2 are GTSNPN and SVGIG (reference sequence). The CDR3 runs 14 residues. Deletions cut 0 bases from V and 4 bases from J, with 12 bases between. The CDR3 bases are TGTGCCTGGAGTGTTGAGCCGGCGGGAGAGACCCAGTACTTC. The encoded protein is CAWSVEPAGETQYF.

The chain uses TRBV27 and TRBJ1-1; 7 bases match TRBD1. The germline V gene has CDR1 MNHEY and CDR2 SMNVEV (reference sequence). V shed 2 bases and J 8 bases; nucleotides not matched to a gene: 5. CDR3 length: 13 amino acids. CDR3 amino acids: CASSLRTGAEAFF. In nucleotides, the CDR3 is TGTGCCAGCAGTTTAAGGACAGGAGCGGAAGCTTTCTTT.

CDR3 protein: CASSYQGQGNYGYTF. CDR3 coding DNA: TGTGCCAGCAGTTACCAGGGACAGGGGAACTATGGCTACACCTTC. The chain employs TRBV6-5 and TRBJ1-2; 10 bases map to TRBD1. Germline values: CDR1 MNHEY, CDR2 SVGAGI. Germline trimming cut 2 bases from V and 2 bases from J; bases unmatched to any gene: 2. The CDR3 runs 15 residues.

V is TRBV27 and J is TRBJ2-3; D is uncertain. The CDR3 runs to 12 residues. V lost 5 bases and J lost 2, with 5 bases in between. CDR1 and CDR2 from the germline V gene are MNHEY and SMNVEV (reference sequence). CDR3 nucleotides: TGTGCCAGCAGTCCTAACACAGATACGCAGTATTTT. The encoded protein is CASSPNTDTQYF.

This chain links TRBV18 with TRBJ2-5; TRBD1 agrees at 7 bases. Germline V CDR1 and CDR2: KGHSH, LQKENI. The V gene end was trimmed by 1 base and the J gene end by 5 bases; junction bases not matched to a gene: 10. This CDR3 contains 16 residues. CDR3: CASSPREDRGLETQYF. The CDR3 DNA sequence: TGTGCCAGCTCACCACGAGAAGATAGGGGGCTGGAGACCCAGTACTTC.

J is TRBJ1-1 and V is TRBV29-1; D is perhaps TRBD1 (5 bases). Germline assignment: CDR1 SQVTM and CDR2 ANQGSEA. The CDR3 covers 12 residues. Between the trimmed V and J ends, which lost 4 bases and 4 bases, there was a span of 10 bases. The CDR3 nucleotides are TGCAGCGTTGGGTTGGGGGGCACTGAAGCTTTCTTT. It is translated as CSVGLGGTEAFF.

This clone was seen a single time. V gene TRBV6-1 combines with J gene TRBJ2-7; 7 positions match TRBD1. Trimming removed 2 bases from V and 2 bases from J; junction bases left unmatched: 3. The CDR3 extends over 14 amino acids. Germline loops: CDR1 MNHNS, CDR2 SASEGT. CDR3 DNA sequence: TGTGCCAGCAGTGAACTGGGACAGACCTACGAGCAGTACTTC. This encodes CASSELGQTYEQYF.

This clone occurred a few times. V is TRBV11-2 and J is TRBJ1-1; perhaps TRBD1 as D (6 bases). Germline assignment: CDR1 SGHAT and CDR2 FQNNGV. V dropped 5 bases and J dropped 0 bases, with 10 bases sitting between them. The length of the CDR3 is 14 residues. The CDR3 DNA sequence: TGTGCCAGCAGCCCGGACAGCGTGAACACTGAAGCTTTCTTT. Translated, it gives CASSPDSVNTEAFF.

This chain links TRBV4-1 with TRBJ1-1, with D unresolved. Germline values: CDR1 MGHRA, CDR2 YSYEKL. The CDR3 has 14 residues. V was trimmed by 4 bases and J by 4 bases, leaving 13 bases between them. The CDR3, as DNA: TGCGCCAGCAGCCCCCCCGAGGGAGCCACTGAAGCTTTCTTT. Its protein product is CASSPPEGATEAFF.

J is TRBJ1-1 and V is TRBV2; D unresolved. The V gene's germline CDR1 is SNHLY and CDR2 FYNNEI. The CDR3 loop spans 13 amino acids. V was cut by 5 bases and J by 4 bases, with 11 bases left in between. The CDR3 DNA reads as TGTGCCAGCAGTCCGGACTGGAGCACTGAAGCTTTCTTT. This encodes CASSPDWSTEAFF. Complete variable domain (other parts from reference TRBV2 and TRBJ1-1): EPEVTQTPSHQVTQMGQEVILRCVPISNHLYFYWYRQILGQKVEFLVSFYNNEISEKSEIFDDQFSVERPDGSNFTLKIRSTKLEDSAMYFCASSPDWSTEAFFGQGTRLTVV.

This sequence joins TRBV5-8 and TRBJ2-1, with 16 bases fitting TRBD2. Trimming at V came to 4 bases and at J to 6 bases, leaving 7 bases not matched to a gene. The CDR3 runs 17 residues. The germline V gene encodes CDR1 SGHTS and CDR2 YDEGEE. The CDR3 region is CASSVPGLAGGPNEQFF. Here the CDR3 DNA reads TGTGCCAGCAGCGTCCCGGGACTAGCGGGAGGGCCCAATGAGCAGTTCTTC.

This clone occurred a few times. The chain employs TRBV18 and TRBJ2-7, with 8 nucleotides matching TRBD2. This CDR3 has 17 amino acids. Germline CDR1 and CDR2: KGHSH and LQKENI. V lost 2 bases and J lost 6; bases outside the gene matches: 15. The CDR3 protein is CASSPNSGEARFREQYF. As DNA, the CDR3 is TGTGCCAGCTCACCAAATAGCGGGGAGGCCAGATTCCGCGAGCAGTACTTC.